These 2 T cell receptor beta chains were all obtained from the same sample, sequenced in a study of blood T cell repertoires in COVID-19. TCRdb's table, derived via immunoSEQ multiplex PCR, lists solely in-frame clones and lacks some. The data contain over 200,000 clones, 80% to 90% of them seen just once; the ten biggest clones take up 2% to 2.5%. The sample comprised peripheral blood. Receptors were obtained from a man aged 30-40 years who had recovered from COVID-19.

The chain uses TRBV12-5 and TRBJ2-1; 9 nucleotides line up with TRBD2. V lost 1 base and J lost 4; bases outside the gene matches: 5. The CDR3 contains 16 residues. Per germline, CDR1 LGHNT and CDR2 FRNRAP. The CDR3 reads CASGLDLAGPYNEQFF. The CDR3 DNA reads as TGTGCTAGTGGTTTGGACCTAGCGGGACCATACAATGAGCAGTTCTTC.

The chain carries TRBV7-8 and TRBJ1-2, with a tentative D call TRBD1 (5 bases). Germline CDR1 is SGHVS and CDR2 is FQNEAQ. V gave up 5 bases and J gave up 0 bases, with 16 bases separating them. The CDR3 loop spans 16 amino acids. Here the CDR3 DNA reads TGTGCCAGCAGCCCGTGGGGGAGGCAGACTAACTATGGCTACACCTTC. It translates to CASSPWGRQTNYGYTF.